The 23 T cell receptor beta chains given below trace back to one sample, sequenced in a study of blood T cell repertoires in COVID-19. TCRdb's table, derived via immunoSEQ multiplex PCR, lists solely in-frame clones and lacks some. The sample has over 85,000 clones; about 88% are singletons. Specimen: peripheral blood. These receptors all stem from a woman aged 80 or over with acute or convalescent COVID-19.

This clone was counted between two and nine times. V gene TRBV6-5 combines with J gene TRBJ2-7; TRBD1 might be the D (6 bases). CDR1 and CDR2 (germline): MNHEY, SVGAGI. The V and J ends lost 4 bases and 1 base respectively, with 17 bases between them. The CDR3 has 16 amino acids. The CDR3: CASSSNRDTYSYEQYF. For the CDR3, the DNA is TGTGCCAGCAGTTCCAATCGGGACACCTATTCCTACGAGCAGTACTTC.

J is TRBJ1-4 and V is TRBV18, with D unresolved. This CDR3 region has 15 residues. The V and J ends lost 0 bases and 3 bases respectively, with 8 bases between them. CDR1 is KGHSH and CDR2 is LQKENI in the germline V gene. In DNA, the CDR3 is TGTGCCAGCTCACCACCAGTAGAGGCTAATGAAAAACTGTTTTTT. This gives the protein CASSPPVEANEKLFF.

This clone was counted a few times. The V and J genes are TRBV7-9 and TRBJ1-6; 9 nucleotides line up with TRBD1. CDR3 length: 14 residues. Germline-derived CDR1 and CDR2 are SEHNR and FQNEAQ (reference sequence). V lost 3 bases, J lost 8 bases, and 2 bases stayed unmatched. CDR3 in DNA: TGTGCCAGCAGCTTCCGGGACAGGGATTCACCCCTCCACTTT. It is translated as CASSFRDRDSPLHF.

The chain joins TRBV9 to TRBJ1-2; 10 nucleotides align to TRBD1. Germline assignment: CDR1 SGDLS and CDR2 YYNGEE. The trim removed 3 bases at V and 8 bases at J, leaving 13 bases unmatched. CDR3 length: 16 residues. The CDR3 nucleotides read TGTGCCAGCAGCGCCGCCACCGGGACAGGGGCAGGGGGCTACACCTTC. Protein sequence: CASSAATGTGAGGYTF.

The chain uses TRBV4-1 and TRBJ1-4; the match to TRBD1 covers 7 bases. The CDR3 is 19 amino acids. Trimming cost V 0 bases and J 3 bases; bases outside gene matches: 13. CDR1 is MGHRA and CDR2 is YSYEKL in the germline V gene. This CDR3 is CASSQDPPLLQGPNEKLFF. CDR3 sequence (DNA): TGCGCCAGCAGCCAAGATCCCCCTCTCTTACAGGGGCCTAATGAAAAACTGTTTTTT.

This clone was recorded a few times. The chain has TRBV5-1 and TRBJ1-6, with no clear D. The V gene's germline CDR1 is SGHRS and CDR2 YFSETQ. V was clipped by 0 bases and J by 0 bases, with 10 bases between them. The CDR3 runs 17 residues. The CDR3 nucleotides read TGCGCCAGCAGCTTGGATAGCGGGAGCTCCTATAATTCACCCCTCCACTTT. It translates to CASSLDSGSSYNSPLHF.

The J gene is TRBJ2-7, the V gene TRBV6-5; 10 bases are a match to TRBD2. Germline values: CDR1 MNHEY, CDR2 SVGAGI. The trim removed 5 bases at V and 5 bases at J, leaving 9 bases unmatched. This CDR3 has 15 amino acids. The CDR3 coding sequence is TGTGCCAGCAGTCCCCCCACTAGCGGGGTTAACGAGCAGTACTTC. This codes for CASSPPTSGVNEQYF.

As DNA, the CDR3 is TGCGCCAGCAGACCTTATTCGACAGGGGAGGATGGCTACACCTTC. This encodes CASRPYSTGEDGYTF. The chain has TRBV23-1 and TRBJ1-2; TRBD1 agrees at 8 bases. TRBV23-1 is marked as an open reading frame, function uncertain. The CDR3 sequence is 15 residues long. Trimming took 6 bases from V and 6 from J; bases not matched to a gene: 12.

This clone has a count of ten or more. The chain carries TRBV9 and TRBJ1-6, with a weak D call TRBD1 (5 bases). The CDR3 covers 19 residues. Germline loops: CDR1 SGDLS, CDR2 YYNGEE. The ends were cut back, 0 bases at V and 0 bases at J, with 16 bases in the middle. CDR3 amino acids: CASSVGGGRGSSYNSPLHF. The DNA of the CDR3 is TGTGCCAGCAGCGTAGGCGGGGGACGGGGAAGCTCCTATAATTCACCCCTCCACTTT.

The chain recombines TRBV9 with TRBJ2-7, with 9 bases that match TRBD1. The CDR3 has 16 amino acids. The germline V gene has CDR1 SGDLS and CDR2 YYNGEE. Unmatched junction bases numbered 11, after V lost 4 bases and J lost 3 bases. CDR3 DNA sequence: TGTGCCAGCAGCCTTACGCCCGGGACAGGGCACTACGAGCAGTACTTC. Its protein product is CASSLTPGTGHYEQYF.

This clone has only a few counts. The chain recombines TRBV9 with TRBJ1-5, with 7 positions matching TRBD1. Germline values: CDR1 SGDLS, CDR2 YYNGEE. The CDR3 runs 15 residues. The J segment lost 2 bases and the V segment lost 0 bases, leaving 2 bases of the junction unmatched. The CDR3 loop is CASSVEGGGNQPQHF. The CDR3 nucleotides are TGTGCCAGCAGCGTAGAAGGGGGCGGCAATCAGCCCCAGCATTTT. Combining the CDR3 with reference TRBV9 and TRBJ1-5 gives the whole variable domain DSGVTQTPKHLITATGQRVTLRCSPRSGDLSVYWYQQSLDQGLQFLIQYYNGEERAKGNILERFSAQQFPDLHSELNLSSLELGDSALYFCASSVEGGGNQPQHFGDGTRLSIL.

The chain employs TRBV11-3 and TRBJ2-6; D may be TRBD2 (5 bases). CDR1 and CDR2 from the germline V gene are SGHNT and YENEEA. Trimming took off 0 bases at V and 2 bases at J, with 5 bases between the two ends. There are 15 residues in the CDR3. The CDR3: CASSLDGTGANVLTF. CDR3 coding DNA: TGTGCCAGCAGCTTAGACGGGACTGGGGCCAACGTCCTGACTTTC.

The rearrangement joins TRBV9 to TRBJ2-4; TRBD2 matches at 11 bases. CDR1 and CDR2 (germline): SGDLS, YYNGEE. V was pared by 1 base and J by 9 bases, with 9 bases of the junction left unmatched. The CDR3 has 16 amino acids. CDR3 region: CASSVLAGGVGSIQYF. The CDR3 DNA follows: TGTGCCAGCAGCGTATTAGCGGGAGGGGTGGGTAGCATTCAGTACTTC.

The chain combines TRBV5-1 with TRBJ1-2, with TRBD1 identical over 7 bases. J gave up 5 bases and V 4 bases, and 11 bases lay outside the gene matches. The germline gives CDR1 SGHRS, CDR2 YFSETQ. This CDR3 region has 15 residues. The CDR3 DNA follows: TGCGCCAGCAGCCCCCGCTCCGGGACAGCATATGGCTACACCTTC. Its translation: CASSPRSGTAYGYTF.

The rearrangement joins TRBV10-2 to TRBJ1-2; D ambiguous. V was trimmed by 2 bases and J by 7 bases, leaving 14 bases between them. Germline V gene data show CDR1 as WSHSY and CDR2 as SAAADI. The CDR3 has 14 residues. Written as DNA, the CDR3 is TGCGCCAGCAGTGAGCGTCCCAATTCTAGTGGCTACACCTTC. This codes for CASSERPNSSGYTF.

The rearrangement uses TRBV4-1 and TRBJ2-1; 11 positions agree with TRBD2. V was clipped by 4 bases and J by 0 bases; unmatched bases: 11. The CDR3 length is 19 residues. The germline V gene has CDR1 MGHRA and CDR2 YSYEKL. CDR3 residues: CASSLRASGGSLSYNEQFF. The CDR3 nucleotides are TGCGCCAGCAGCCTGAGGGCTAGCGGGGGGTCCCTCTCCTACAATGAGCAGTTCTTC.

J is TRBJ2-7 and V is TRBV5-1, with 9 positions matching TRBD1. Germline V lookup: CDR1 SGHRS, CDR2 YFSETQ. There are 14 residues in the CDR3. The V segment lost 4 bases and the J segment 5 bases; nucleotides outside the gene matches: 7. The CDR3 here is CASSPGTGSDEQYF. The CDR3 DNA reads TGCGCCAGCAGCCCCGGGACAGGGTCTGACGAGCAGTACTTC.

The chain carries TRBV6-5 and TRBJ1-1; 12 positions agree with TRBD1. Germline lookup yields CDR1 MNHEY and CDR2 SVGAGI. This CDR3 is built from 13 residues. With V trimmed by 8 bases and J by 3 bases, 1 base remained unmatched. The CDR3: CASWDRGHTEAFF. The CDR3 DNA reads as TGTGCCAGCTGGGACAGGGGGCACACTGAAGCTTTCTTT.

This clone was counted a few times. The chain couples TRBV7-9 to TRBJ2-5, with 7 nucleotides matching TRBD2. CDR1 SEHNR and CDR2 FQNEAQ come from the germline V gene (reference sequence). The CDR3 is 15 amino acids. V shed 1 base and J 5 bases; nucleotides not matched to a gene: 7. The CDR3 loop is CASSLDGGAGETQYF. The CDR3 DNA sequence: TGTGCCAGCAGCTTAGATGGGGGAGCGGGGGAGACCCAGTACTTC.

The chain uses TRBV9 and TRBJ2-5; unclear D gene. Germline assignment: CDR1 SGDLS and CDR2 YYNGEE. The CDR3 is 13 residues long. Trimming cost V 3 bases and J 5 bases, with 11 bases left between them. The CDR3 region has the DNA TGTGCCAGCAGCGGGCCGATCGGGGAGACCCAGTACTTC. Its translation is CASSGPIGETQYF.

J is TRBJ2-7 and V is TRBV3-1 (or the pseudogene TRBV3-2); TRBD2 matches 7 bases. This CDR3 region has 14 residues. Trimming removed 6 bases from V and 1 base from J; junction bases left unmatched: 6. The germline V gene encodes CDR1 LGHDT and CDR2 YNNKEL (reference sequence). The CDR3 region is CASRQNGGSYEQYF. In DNA form, the CDR3 reads TGTGCCAGCAGACAAAACGGGGGGTCCTACGAGCAGTACTTC.

The V gene is TRBV7-3, the J gene TRBJ2-1, with 11 bases identical to TRBD2. V lost 3 bases, J lost 4 bases, and 8 bases stayed unmatched. The CDR3 consists of 17 residues. CDR1 and CDR2 from the germline V gene are SGHTA and FQGTGA. The CDR3 nucleotides are TGTGCCAGCAGCTTCTCCGGGACTAGCGGATTATACAATGAGCAGTTCTTC. It is translated as CASSFSGTSGLYNEQFF.

The chain has TRBV28 and TRBJ1-2; no firm D call. V was shortened by 11 bases and J by 7 bases, with 23 bases between the two germline ends. Germline V gene data show CDR1 as MDHEN and CDR2 as SYDVKM. The length of the CDR3 is 14 residues. CDR3 amino acids: CAAQTGRRERGYTF. The DNA for the CDR3 is TGTGCCGCTCAGACGGGGAGACGAGAACGTGGCTACACCTTC.